This TCR beta chain was identified in a study of blood T cell repertoires in COVID-19. Overall study context: Specimens from acute and convalescent COVID-19 originated in the United States, Italy and Spain. T cells, B-cell-depleted T cells, or PBMCs supplied cDNA or gDNA.

Repertoires were generated with immunoSEQ multiplex PCR, while TCRdb's copy carries only in-frame clones and drops some. The repertoire consists of fewer than 300,000 clones, with around nine tenths occurring once and the leading ten covering roughly 9.8%. This clone was seen only once. The source material was peripheral blood. This TCR came from a man between 35 and 55 years old who had recovered from COVID-19.

The CDR3, as DNA: TGCGCCAGCAGCCAAGAGGGACTAGGAGATGTGACCCAGTACTTC. Translation gives CASSQEGLGDVTQYF. The chain links TRBV4-1 to TRBJ2-5, with 8 bases lining up with TRBD2. CDR1 MGHRA and CDR2 YSYEKL come from the germline V gene. The ends lost 0 bases at V and 7 bases at J; junction bases unmatched: 7. The CDR3 is 15 amino acids.